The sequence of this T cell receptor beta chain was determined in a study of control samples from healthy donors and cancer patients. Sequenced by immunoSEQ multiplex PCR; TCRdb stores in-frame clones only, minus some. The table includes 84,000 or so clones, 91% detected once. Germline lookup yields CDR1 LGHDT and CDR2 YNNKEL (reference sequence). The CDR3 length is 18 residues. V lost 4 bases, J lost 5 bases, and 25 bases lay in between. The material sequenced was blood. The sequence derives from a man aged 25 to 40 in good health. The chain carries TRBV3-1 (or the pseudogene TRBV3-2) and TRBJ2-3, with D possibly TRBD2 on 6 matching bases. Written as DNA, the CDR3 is TGTGCCAGCAGCCGGATGGAAAAGGATTATGGAGGGAGAGATACGCAGTATTTT. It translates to CASSRMEKDYGGRDTQYF.